This passage covers 2 T cell receptor beta chains from one sample sequenced in a study of control samples from healthy donors and cancer patients. Some clones are missing from TCRdb's copy, which holds only in-frame ones; the method was immunoSEQ multiplex PCR. Here the sample spans approximately 97,000 clones, about 91% being singletons. The sequenced sample was blood. All receptors derive from a young woman in good health.

The gene calls are TRBV11-3 and TRBJ1-2; D unclear. CDR1 and CDR2 (germline): SGHNT, YENEEA. This CDR3 is 13 amino acids long. The V and J ends lost 5 bases and 3 bases respectively, with 10 bases between them. The DNA of the CDR3 is TGTGCCAGCAGCCCGAGACGGGACTATGGCTACACCTTC. Its protein is CASSPRRDYGYTF.

In this sample, this clone turned up once. The rearrangement links TRBV5-6 to TRBJ1-6, with TRBD1 identical over 7 bases. The CDR3 is 15 amino acids. Germline CDR1 and CDR2: SGHDT and YYEEEE. The ends lost 0 bases at V and 12 bases at J; junction bases unmatched: 9. The CDR3 spells CASSLGPRQGLPLHF. Here the CDR3 DNA reads TGTGCCAGCAGCTTGGGCCCCCGACAGGGTCTACCCCTCCACTTT.